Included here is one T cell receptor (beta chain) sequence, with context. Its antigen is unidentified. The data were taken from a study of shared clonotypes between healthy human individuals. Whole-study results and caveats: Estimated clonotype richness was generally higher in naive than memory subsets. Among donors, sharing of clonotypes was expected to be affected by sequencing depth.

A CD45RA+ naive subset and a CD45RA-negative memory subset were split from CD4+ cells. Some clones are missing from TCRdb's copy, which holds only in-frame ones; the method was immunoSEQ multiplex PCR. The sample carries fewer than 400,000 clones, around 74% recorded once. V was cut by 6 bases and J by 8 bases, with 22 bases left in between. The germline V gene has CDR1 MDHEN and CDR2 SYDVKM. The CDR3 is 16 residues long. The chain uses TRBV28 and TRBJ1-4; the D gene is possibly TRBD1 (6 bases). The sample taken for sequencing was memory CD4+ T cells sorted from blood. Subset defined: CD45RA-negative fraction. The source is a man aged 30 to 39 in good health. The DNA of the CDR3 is TGTGCCAGCAGCGTACTTTGGGGGGCGGGTAGGGAAAAACTGTTTTTT. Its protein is CASSVLWGAGREKLFF.